The clone carrying this TCR beta chain has ten or more counts. Its cognate antigen is unknown. This record belongs to a study of metastatic and nonmetastatic thyroid tumors. V dropped 7 bases and J dropped 2 bases, with 11 bases sitting between them. The CDR3 is 13 residues long. As processed by the authors: Clinicopathological groups supplied CDR3 differences that were used to build a distant-metastasis classifier for papillary thyroid cancer. MiXCR re-clonotyped the PCR reads for TCRdb. The V and J calls, along with clone size, are taken from TCRdb and not from the paper's own processing. The table records about 25,000 clones, under 25% of them present only once. General observations from the study: Relative to benign nodules, malignant thyroid tumors were reportedly characterized by significantly elevated TCR beta diversity in blood and tumor.

Prior to thyroid surgery, none of the patients had received any treatment. The source is a male donor with papillary thyroid cancer or a benign thyroid nodule (not recorded which). Some clones in this sample may be carry-over from other donors' samples. The rearrangement links TRBV12-3 or TRBV12-4 to TRBJ1-1; D ambiguous. Material for sequencing was blood. CDR3 sequence (DNA): TGTGCCAGCAATTTTGGGGTCAACACTGAAGCTTTCTTT. Residues: CASNFGVNTEAFF.